This T cell receptor (beta chain) was captured by sequencing in a study of T cell responses to AZD1222 COVID-19 vaccine. The repertoire was sequenced with immunoSEQ multiplex PCR; TCRdb's copy has only in-frame clones and lacks some. The profile shows approximately 120,000 clones, 89% of them singletons. Concerning this clone itself: A junction boundary mismatches the germline segment, possibly from a read error.

The germline CDR1 and CDR2 sequences are MNHEY and SVGAGI. The CDR3 loop spans 13 amino acids. The chain uses TRBV6-5 and TRBJ2-7; no clear D. This material consisted of peripheral blood, taken on day 0 of AZD1222 vaccination. The receptor was isolated from an adult in good health. The CDR3 region has the DNA TGTGCCAGCAGTCCCGGGCGGATCTACGACCAGTACTTC. Translation gives CASSPGRIYDQYF.